This is a list of T cell receptor beta chains from one sample in a study of cytotoxic CD8 clonotypes in ibrutinib-treated CLL. Data came from immunoSEQ multiplex PCR; TCRdb stores just in-frame clones and leaves some out. The repertoire holds more than 200,000 clones, with 60% to 75% as singletons. The sample in question was PBMCs, obtained after 24 months of ibrutinib treatment. The receptors shown here come from a human donor with chronic lymphocytic leukemia. Each CDR3 is given with its conserved first and last residue. A D gene is named only where the DNA matches it firmly. Clone size is shown for a subset of rows, as once, few, many or a class of expanded clone.

TRBV18	NA	TRBJ1-1	TRBD1	CASSPVEGALTEAFF
TRBV5-1	NA	TRBJ1-1	NA	CASSFDMNTEAFF
TRBV28	NA	TRBJ1-2	TRBD1	CASSSGTGAGGYTF
TRBV7-2	NA	TRBJ2-5	TRBD2	CASSFRTSGAKETQYF
TRBV9	NA	TRBJ2-7	TRBD2	CASSGTSGSDEQYF
TRBV29-1	NA	TRBJ2-7	NA	CSVEVSVGVDEQYF
TRBV7-3	NA	TRBJ2-7	TRBD2	CASSTTSGYEQYF
TRBV6-5	NA	TRBJ2-2	NA	CASSYSIGGGELFF
TRBV2	NA	TRBJ2-3	NA	CASSSEPDTQYF
TRBV9	NA	TRBJ2-1	TRBD2	CASSALAGITYNEQFF
TRBV18	NA	TRBJ1-5	NA	CASSSGQSNQPQHF
TRBV10-2	NA	TRBJ1-5	NA	CASKEGYSNQPQHF
TRBV19	NA	TRBJ1-1	TRBD1	CASSLGQMNTEAFF
TRBV19	NA	TRBJ1-1	NA	CASSIEGHLNTEAFF
TRBV5-1	NA	TRBJ2-3	NA	CASSSGSFSTDTQYF
TRBV15	NA	TRBJ1-5	NA	CATSRGLSGANQPQHF
TRBV6-6	NA	TRBJ1-2	NA	CASSYSSGNGYTF
TRBV25-1	NA	TRBJ1-1	NA	CASSARGWDTEAFF
TRBV27	NA	TRBJ2-3	NA	CASKPRVGDYTDTQYF
TRBV27	few	TRBJ1-5	NA	CASSSERGGNQPQHF
TRBV9	NA	TRBJ2-2	NA	CASSSAGGELFF
TRBV28	NA	TRBJ1-5	NA	CASSPDQGQPQHF
TRBV19	NA	TRBJ2-7	NA	CASSPYAGQIYEQYF
TRBV27	NA	TRBJ1-1	NA	CASIGIGFSEAFF
TRBV7-9	NA	TRBJ2-1	TRBD2	CASSSTSGRAYEQFF
TRBV9	NA	TRBJ2-2	NA	CASSPRTLPRGTINTGELFF
TRBV19	once	TRBJ1-5	NA	CASPAAPNQPQHF
TRBV27	NA	TRBJ1-3	NA	CASRRRSSGNTIYF
TRBV9	few	TRBJ1-1	NA	CASSVDPGMELSEAFF
TRBV19	NA	TRBJ2-5	TRBD1	CASSTTGIRGTQYF
TRBV6-5	NA	TRBJ2-7	NA	CASRSDWTLDREQYF
TRBV7-8	NA	TRBJ1-1	NA	CASSLGGADTEAFF
TRBV2	NA	TRBJ1-2	NA	CASSDHSIGYTF
TRBV7-3	few	TRBJ1-1	TRBD1	CASSRQGGNTEAFF
TRBV6-6	few	TRBJ2-6	NA	CASSYTTGTGANVLTF
TRBV30	NA	TRBJ1-2	NA	CAWMGVPYGYTF
TRBV19	NA	TRBJ1-5	NA	CASLGRNQPQHF
TRBV29-1	NA	TRBJ1-2	NA	CSVFRVNYGYTF
TRBV6-6	NA	TRBJ2-4	NA	CASAPVGGSAKNIQYF
TRBV19	NA	TRBJ2-1	TRBD2	CASSRLASAYNEQFF
TRBV30	once	TRBJ1-3	NA	CAWSVGLSGNTIYF
TRBV7-2	NA	TRBJ2-7	TRBD2	CASSLELAGGPSYEQYF
TRBV7-3	NA	TRBJ2-5	TRBD2	CASSPSGGPQETQYF
TRBV19	NA	TRBJ2-3	NA	CASVGGGYSTDTQYF
TRBV9	NA	TRBJ1-1	TRBD1	CASSPRTGQNTEAFF
TRBV27	few	TRBJ2-3	NA	CASSRTRADTQYF
TRBV7-3	few	TRBJ1-4	TRBD1	CASSSGTRGSNEKLFF
TRBV19	NA	TRBJ1-5	NA	CASRSRQFNQPQHF
TRBV10-2	NA	TRBJ2-5	TRBD1	CASRSGTGTGQETQYF
TRBV5-1	few	TRBJ1-5	TRBD1	CASSLDRGQPQHF
TRBV30	NA	TRBJ2-1	NA	CAWSVSIEQFF
TRBV6-5	NA	TRBJ2-7	NA	CASRRPGTGLAEQYF
TRBV1	NA	TRBJ1-5	NA	CTSSSNPGQIISISNQPQHF
TRBV4-1	NA	TRBJ1-4	NA	CASSQEGLGEKLFF